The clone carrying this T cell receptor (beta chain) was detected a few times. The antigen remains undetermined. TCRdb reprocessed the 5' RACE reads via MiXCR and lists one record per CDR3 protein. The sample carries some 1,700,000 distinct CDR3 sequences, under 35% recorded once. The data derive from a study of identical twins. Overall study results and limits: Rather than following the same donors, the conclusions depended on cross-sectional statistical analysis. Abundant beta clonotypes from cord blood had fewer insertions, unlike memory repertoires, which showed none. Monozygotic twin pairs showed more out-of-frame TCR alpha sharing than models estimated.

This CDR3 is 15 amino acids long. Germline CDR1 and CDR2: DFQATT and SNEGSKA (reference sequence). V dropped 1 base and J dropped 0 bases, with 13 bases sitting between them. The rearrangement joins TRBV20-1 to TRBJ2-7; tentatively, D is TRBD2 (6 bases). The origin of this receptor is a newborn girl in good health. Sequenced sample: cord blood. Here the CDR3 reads CSARAGGSFSYEQYF. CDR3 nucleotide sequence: TGCAGTGCTAGAGCTGGGGGGTCATTCTCCTACGAGCAGTACTTC.